This T cell receptor (beta chain) derives from a study of cytomegalovirus exposure and HLA in healthy donors. Overall study: Around 80 million unique TCR sequences came from HLA-typed donors in an early release. Study results and limitations: CMV serostatus alone was available as immune exposure information. In a later analysis, TCR beta V- and J-gene trimming showed a link to a missense DCLRE1C variant.

The germline V gene has CDR1 LNHDA and CDR2 SQIVND (reference sequence). With 10 bases clipped from V and 5 bases from J, the junction kept 7 bases outside the gene matches. This CDR3 spans 12 amino acids. The PCR had 60 Vbeta and 13 Jbeta primers. Repertoires were generated with immunoSEQ multiplex PCR, while TCRdb's copy carries only in-frame clones and drops some. The sample has about 190,000 clones, about 69% seen once; the top ten hold approximately 5%. For this clone: The target antigen is unknown. The same CDR3 also results from other DNA sequences found in this sample.

The sequence was obtained from a man aged 25 to 40 in good health and CMV-seropositive. Sequencing was carried out using PBMCs. This rearrangement joins TRBV19 to TRBJ2-5; 7 bases are shared with TRBD2. CDR3 sequence reads: CATRGGRETQYF. The CDR3 DNA sequence: TGTGCCACCCGCGGGGGTAGGGAGACCCAGTACTTC.